The source of this TCR beta chain is a study of cytomegalovirus exposure and HLA in healthy donors. Whole-study results and caveats: TCR beta sequences numbering roughly 18,000 were associated with HLA alleles at 0.05 false discovery rate in a later analysis.

The PCR employed 60 Vbeta primers together with 13 Jbeta primers. Produced via immunoSEQ multiplex PCR; TCRdb's table is partial and in-frame only. This repertoire shows around 170,000 clones, roughly three quarters found once; its top ten account for around 3%. The germline gives CDR1 WSHSY, CDR2 SAAADI. The CDR3 consists of 13 residues. Trimming left V 6 bases short and J 1 base short, with 9 bases between. This clone was recorded only once. The antigen is not known. Sequenced sample: PBMCs. The chain carries TRBV10-2 and TRBJ1-1; D is unclear. This TCR derives from a woman aged 50 to 65 in good health and CMV-seropositive. The CDR3 is CASRGVGNTEAFF. CDR3 coding DNA: TGCGCCAGCAGGGGAGTGGGGAACACTGAAGCTTTCTTT.